The 10 T cell receptor beta chains reported below all come from one sample, sequenced in a study of a mutant IDH1 vaccine in newly diagnosed glioma. The time point was: week 35, safety follow-up. Every vaccination contained 300 ug of the mutant IDH1 20-mer peptide and was paired with topical imiquimod. Assay: immunoSEQ multiplex PCR; the TCRdb copy retains only in-frame clones and omits some. The sample consists of 40,000 to 55,000 clones, 65% to 80% of them appearing once. Their antigen targets remain unknown. Sequences were derived from PBMCs, sampled from a glioma patient whose treatment included an IDH1 peptide vaccine. The source of these receptors is a man between 35 and 55 years old with glioma.

This clone occurred a few times. The chain employs TRBV5-6 and TRBJ1-1; no reliable D call. The CDR3 is 13 amino acids. Trimming cost V 0 bases and J 1 base, with 4 bases left between them. From germline, CDR1 is SGHDT and CDR2 YYEEEE. Here the CDR3 reads CASSLVTNTEAFF. The CDR3 DNA reads TGTGCCAGCAGCTTGGTGACGAACACTGAAGCTTTCTTT.

This clone was seen just once. The V call is TRBV19, the J call TRBJ2-3, with 7 bases identical to TRBD2. V lost 4 bases to trimming and J lost 2 bases; unmatched junction nucleotides: 15. The CDR3 covers 18 residues. Germline assignment: CDR1 LNHDA and CDR2 SQIVND (reference sequence). CDR3 sequence reads: CASSTRPAVAGHTDTQYF. CDR3 nucleotide sequence: TGTGCCAGTAGTACGAGACCCGCGGTAGCGGGCCACACAGATACGCAGTATTTT.

The chain uses TRBV10-3 and TRBJ2-1; maybe TRBD1 (6 bases). Germline lookup yields CDR1 ENHRY and CDR2 SYGVKD. V lost 5 bases and J lost 0, with 11 bases in between. The CDR3 is 15 residues long. CDR3 coding DNA: TGTGCCATCAGTCGGGACAAGAGCTCCTACAATGAGCAGTTCTTC. Encoded protein: CAISRDKSSYNEQFF.

The V call is TRBV7-2, the J call TRBJ1-2; D not resolved. CDR3 length equals 13 residues. Per germline, CDR1 SGHTA and CDR2 FQGNSA. Trimming left V 0 bases short and J 6 bases short, with 8 bases between. In DNA form, the CDR3 reads TGTGCCAGCAGCTTAGCGCTCGAGGATGGCTACACCTTC. Amino acids: CASSLALEDGYTF.

In DNA form, the CDR3 reads TGCGCCAGCAGCCTTTCCCCGGGACATACCTACGAGCAGTACTTC. Amino acids: CASSLSPGHTYEQYF. The chain combines TRBV4-1 with TRBJ2-7, with D perhaps TRBD1 (6 bases). V lost 4 bases, J lost 2 bases, and 15 bases lay in between. This CDR3 is built from 15 residues. Looked up from germline, CDR1 is MGHRA and CDR2 is YSYEKL.

A note on this clone: Other DNA sequences in the sample encode the same CDR3. V usage is TRBV7-9 and J usage is TRBJ2-2; D gene uncertain. CDR1 is SEHNR and CDR2 is FQNEAQ in the germline V gene (reference sequence). The V end was cut by 2 bases, the J end by 0 bases, with 1 base between. The CDR3 contains 13 residues. The CDR3 coding sequence is TGTGCCAGCAGCTTAACGAACACCGGGGAGCTGTTTTTT. Protein product: CASSLTNTGELFF.

The chain is built from TRBV4-1 and TRBJ1-1, with D possibly being TRBD1 (5 bases). Germline V gene data show CDR1 as MGHRA and CDR2 as YSYEKL. CDR3 length: 15 amino acids. Between the trimmed V and J ends, which lost 1 base and 6 bases, there was a span of 15 bases. The CDR3 region is CASSQGWGVRAEAFF. The CDR3 coding sequence is TGCGCCAGCAGCCAAGGATGGGGGGTTCGCGCTGAAGCTTTCTTT.

The rearrangement joins TRBV4-1 to TRBJ1-2, with D maybe TRBD1 (5 bases). CDR1 and CDR2 from the germline V gene are MGHRA and YSYEKL. V was cut by 3 bases and J by 2 bases, with 16 bases left in between. The CDR3 consists of 16 residues. Here the CDR3 DNA reads TGCGCCAGCAGCCATGCGACCGGGACCCAGAACTATGGCTACACCTTC. It translates to CASSHATGTQNYGYTF.

V is TRBV2 and J is TRBJ2-4; the D is unclear. Trimming cost V 3 bases and J 13 bases, with 7 bases left between them. In germline, CDR1 is SNHLY, CDR2 FYNNEI. The CDR3 is made up of 10 amino acids. CDR3 residues: CASSDFVQYF. The CDR3, as DNA: TGTGCCAGCAGTGATTTCGTCCAGTACTTC.

This clone is a singleton in its sample. The chain joins TRBV5-1 to TRBJ2-1; D is perhaps TRBD1 or TRBD2 (6 bases each). Germline values: CDR1 SGHRS, CDR2 YFSETQ. The CDR3 is 15 amino acids. V was pared by 1 base and J by 4 bases, with 12 bases between. Here the CDR3 DNA reads TGCGCCAGCAGCTTGTGGGGGGCTGCATACAATGAGCAGTTCTTC. Protein product: CASSLWGAAYNEQFF.